What follows is one T cell receptor (beta chain) and its context. Its antigen is still unknown. Treatment specified: roughly 11-day PBMC culture with coronavirus spike peptide pools or control peptides (ViraFEST assay). Researchers used the Oncomine TCR Beta short-read assay to sequence DNA from cultured CD4+ T cells. TCRdb passed the PCR reads through MiXCR, listing each CDR3 protein once. The sample lists 11,000 or so distinct CDR3 sequences; around 58% were seen once. Germline lookup yields CDR1 SEHNR and CDR2 FQNEAQ (reference sequence). The CDR3 totals 16 residues. The V end lost 1 base, the J end lost 3 bases, and 14 bases lay between the germline ends. The sample originates from a study of vaccination and CD4 T cells after COVID-19.

The receptor was derived from a human donor who had recovered from COVID-19. What was sequenced was CD4+ T cells from blood, cultured in vitro. The V call is TRBV7-9, the J call TRBJ2-3; TRBD1 is a possible D gene (6 bases). The CDR3 bases are TGTGCCAGCAGCTTAGGGGTCAGGGGTTGGACAGATACGCAGTATTTT. Protein product: CASSLGVRGWTDTQYF.